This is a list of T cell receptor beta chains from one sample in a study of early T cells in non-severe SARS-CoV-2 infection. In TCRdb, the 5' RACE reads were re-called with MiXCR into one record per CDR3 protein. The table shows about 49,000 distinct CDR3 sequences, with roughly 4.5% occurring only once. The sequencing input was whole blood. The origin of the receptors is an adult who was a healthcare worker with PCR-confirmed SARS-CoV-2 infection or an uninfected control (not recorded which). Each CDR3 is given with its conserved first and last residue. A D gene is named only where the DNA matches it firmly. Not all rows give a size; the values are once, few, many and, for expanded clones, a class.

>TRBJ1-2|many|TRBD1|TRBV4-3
CASSQDLETGVGGYTF
TGCGCCAGCAGCCAAGATTTAGAGACAGGGGTTGGCGGCTACACCTTC
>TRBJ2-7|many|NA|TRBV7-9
CASSLSTETYEQYF
TGTGCCAGCAGCTTATCGACAGAGACCTACGAGCAGTACTTC
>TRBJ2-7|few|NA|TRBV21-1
CASTKQRVQRRRSYEQYF
TGTGCCAGCACCAAGCAAAGGGTACAGCGAAGGAGATCCTACGAGCAGTACTTC
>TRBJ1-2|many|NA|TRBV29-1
CSVGGRRNYGYTF
TGCAGCGTTGGGGGACGGAGGAACTATGGCTACACCTTC
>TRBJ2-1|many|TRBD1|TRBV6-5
CASRSGQVARSEQFF
TGTGCCAGCAGATCGGGACAGGTCGCAAGGTCCGAGCAGTTCTTC
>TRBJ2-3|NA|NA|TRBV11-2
CASSSLRTMQTQYF
TGTGCCAGCAGCTCCCTACGGACTATGCAAACGCAGTATTTT
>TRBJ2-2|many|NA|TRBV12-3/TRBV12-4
CASSRMGLADIGELFF
TGTGCCAGCAGTAGGATGGGCCTAGCAGACATCGGGGAGCTGTTTTTT
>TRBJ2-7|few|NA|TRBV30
CASSRGMALEQYF
TGTGCCTCATCCCGGGGAATGGCCCTCGAGCAGTACTTC
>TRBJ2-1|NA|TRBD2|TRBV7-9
CASSRTSGGTYNEQFF
TGTGCCAGCAGCCGGACTAGCGGGGGAACCTACAATGAGCAGTTCTTC
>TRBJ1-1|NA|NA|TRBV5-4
CASSLAGWGNTEAFF
TGTGCCAGCAGCTTGGCTGGCTGGGGGAACACTGAAGCTTTCTTT
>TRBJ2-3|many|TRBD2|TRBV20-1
CSAGTSGAYTDTQYF
TGCAGTGCTGGGACTAGCGGGGCCTACACAGATACGCAGTATTTT
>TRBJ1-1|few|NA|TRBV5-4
CASSLAWGRNTEAFF
TGTGCCAGCAGCTTGGCCTGGGGGCGAAACACTGAAGCTTTCTTT
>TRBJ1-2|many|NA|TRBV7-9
CASSQIITNYGYTF
TGTGCCAGCAGCCAAATAATCACTAACTATGGCTACACCTTC
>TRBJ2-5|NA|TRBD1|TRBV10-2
CASSETSGQQETQYF
TGCGCCAGCAGTGAGACGTCGGGACAGCAAGAGACCCAGTACTTC
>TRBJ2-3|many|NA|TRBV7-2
CASSGDPGRSPQDTQYF
TGTGCCAGCAGCGGAGACCCGGGACGGAGTCCCCAAGATACGCAGTATTTT
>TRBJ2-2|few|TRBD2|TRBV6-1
CASGTLAVTGELFF
TGTGCCAGCGGGACACTAGCGGTTACCGGGGAGCTGTTTTTT
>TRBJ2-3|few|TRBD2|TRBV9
CASSLGLAGGPSTDTQYF
TGTGCCAGCAGCTTGGGACTAGCGGGGGGCCCTAGCACAGATACGCAGTATTTT